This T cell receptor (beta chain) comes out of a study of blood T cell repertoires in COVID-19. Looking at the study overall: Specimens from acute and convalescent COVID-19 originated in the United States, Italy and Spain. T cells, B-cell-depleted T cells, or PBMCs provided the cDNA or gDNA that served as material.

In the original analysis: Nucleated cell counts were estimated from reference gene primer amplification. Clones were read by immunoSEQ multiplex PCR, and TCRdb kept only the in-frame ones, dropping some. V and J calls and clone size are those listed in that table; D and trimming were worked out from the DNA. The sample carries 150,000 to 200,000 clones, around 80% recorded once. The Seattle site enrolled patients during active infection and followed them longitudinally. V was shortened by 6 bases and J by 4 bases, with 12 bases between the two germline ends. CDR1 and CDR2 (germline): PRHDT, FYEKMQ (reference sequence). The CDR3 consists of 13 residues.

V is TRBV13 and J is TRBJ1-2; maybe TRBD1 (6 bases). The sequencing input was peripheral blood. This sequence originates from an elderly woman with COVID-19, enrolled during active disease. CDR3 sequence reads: CASSQGRGYGYTF. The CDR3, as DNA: TGTGCCAGCAGTCAAGGCAGGGGCTATGGCTACACCTTC.